Listed below are T cell receptor beta chains from one sample, sequenced in a study of CD8+CD57+ T cells in acquired aplastic anemia. TCRdb re-called the reads through MiXCR, storing one row per CDR3 protein. The sample has roughly 160,000 distinct CDR3 sequences, around 75% seen once. The sequencing sample was made of sorted CD4+, CD8+, or CD8+CD57+ T cells (not recorded which) from PBMCs. The receptors here all came from a human donor with aplastic anemia. Both conserved end residues are part of each CDR3. The order of the fields is D gene, J gene, V gene, clone size, CDR3 protein, CDR3 DNA. D genes are given only for firm matches. For some rows the clone size is stated as once, few or many, or as a class when expanded; others skip it.

D: -
J: TRBJ2-1
V: TRBV12-3/TRBV12-4
size: -
CDR3: CASSYTAGGFNEQFF
DNA: TGTGCCAGCAGTTACACCGCCGGGGGATTCAATGAGCAGTTCTTC

D: TRBD1
J: TRBJ2-7
V: TRBV5-8
size: -
CDR3: CASRTPGQGSYEQYF
DNA: TGTGCCAGCAGGACCCCGGGACAGGGCTCCTACGAGCAGTACTTC

D: -
J: TRBJ1-6
V: TRBV19
size: -
CDR3: CASSSRENSPLHF
DNA: TGTGCCAGTAGCTCCCGAGAAAATTCACCCCTCCACTTT

D: TRBD2
J: TRBJ2-7
V: TRBV11-2
size: -
CDR3: CASSNGGRAYEQYF
DNA: TGTGCCAGCAGCAACGGCGGGAGGGCCTACGAGCAGTACTTC

D: -
J: TRBJ2-1
V: TRBV12-3/TRBV12-4
size: -
CDR3: CASSSYPMDNEQFF
DNA: TGTGCCAGCAGTTCCTATCCGATGGACAATGAGCAGTTCTTC

D: -
J: TRBJ1-2
V: TRBV20-1
size: -
CDR3: CSGLLGAGYGYTF
DNA: TGCAGTGGATTGCTGGGGGCTGGCTATGGCTACACCTTC

D: TRBD2
J: TRBJ2-5
V: TRBV20-1
size: -
CDR3: CSARVWRGIQETQYF
DNA: TGCAGTGCTAGAGTCTGGCGGGGGATCCAAGAGACCCAGTACTTC

D: -
J: TRBJ1-1
V: TRBV20-1
size: -
CDR3: CSARKGYDTEAFF
DNA: TGCAGTGCTCGAAAGGGGTACGACACTGAAGCTTTCTTT

D: -
J: TRBJ2-1
V: TRBV20-1
size: -
CDR3: CSARDRRDYEQFF
DNA: TGCAGTGCTAGAGATCGGAGAGACTACGAGCAGTTCTTC

D: -
J: TRBJ1-1
V: TRBV2
size: few
CDR3: CASRVRTENTEAFF
DNA: TGTGCCAGCAGGGTACGGACCGAGAACACTGAAGCTTTCTTT

D: -
J: TRBJ1-1
V: TRBV2
size: -
CDR3: CASVVGGHTEAFF
DNA: TGTGCCAGTGTCGTGGGGGGTCATACTGAAGCTTTCTTT

D: -
J: TRBJ2-3
V: TRBV2
size: -
CDR3: CASSEELAVSADTQYF
DNA: TGTGCCAGCAGTGAAGAACTAGCCGTGTCAGCGGATACGCAGTATTTT

D: -
J: TRBJ2-2
V: TRBV10-3
size: once
CDR3: CAISESRGNTGELFF
DNA: TGTGCCATCAGTGAGTCAAGGGGGAACACCGGGGAGCTGTTTTTT

D: TRBD1
J: TRBJ2-7
V: TRBV20-1
size: -
CDR3: CRARDPRGDSPEQYF
DNA: TGCCGTGCTAGAGATCCGAGAGGGGACAGCCCCGAGCAGTACTTC

D: -
J: TRBJ1-5
V: TRBV25-1
size: -
CDR3: CASSDLYWEGQPQHF
DNA: TGTGCCAGCAGTGATCTATATTGGGAGGGTCAGCCCCAGCATTTT

D: -
J: TRBJ2-7
V: TRBV2
size: once
CDR3: CASRGPKGSYKQYF
DNA: TGTGCCAGCAGGGGACCTAAAGGCTCCTACAAGCAGTACTTC

D: -
J: TRBJ2-5
V: TRBV20-1
size: -
CDR3: CSARDGQGGETQYF
DNA: TGCAGTGCTAGAGATGGGCAGGGTGGAGAGACCCAGTACTTC

D: TRBD2
J: TRBJ2-1
V: TRBV20-1
size: few
CDR3: CSARDWGLAGEGYNEQFF
DNA: TGCAGTGCTAGAGATTGGGGACTAGCGGGAGAAGGGTACAATGAGCAGTTCTTC

D: TRBD2
J: TRBJ2-1
V: TRBV20-1
size: -
CDR3: CSEAGEAYNEQFF
DNA: TGCAGTGAAGCGGGGGAGGCGTACAATGAGCAGTTCTTC

D: TRBD2
J: TRBJ2-3
V: TRBV7-9
size: -
CDR3: CASSQEMVAGGKDTQYF
DNA: TGCGCCAGCAGCCAAGAAATGGTCGCGGGGGGTAAAGATACGCAGTATTTT

D: -
J: TRBJ1-6
V: TRBV7-2
size: -
CDR3: CASSPTGYSPLHF
DNA: TGTGCCAGCAGCCCAACAGGGTATTCACCCCTCCACTTT

D: TRBD2
J: TRBJ2-2
V: TRBV7-3
size: -
CDR3: CASSPGGFVGELFF
DNA: TGTGCCAGCAGCCCGGGGGGGTTCGTCGGGGAGCTGTTTTTT

D: TRBD1
J: TRBJ2-1
V: TRBV7-2
size: -
CDR3: CASSQRQGNYNEQFF
DNA: TGTGCCAGCAGCCAAAGACAGGGGAACTACAATGAGCAGTTCTTC

D: -
J: TRBJ2-7
V: TRBV7-2
size: -
CDR3: CASSFQGNTYEQYF
DNA: TGTGCCAGCAGCTTCCAGGGGAACACCTACGAGCAGTACTTC

D: -
J: TRBJ2-3
V: TRBV25-1
size: -
CDR3: CASSEWADADGDTQYF
DNA: TGTGCCAGCAGTGAATGGGCGGACGCGGATGGGGATACGCAGTATTTT

D: TRBD1
J: TRBJ2-2
V: TRBV25-1
size: -
CDR3: CASSLTWGQGGTGELFF
DNA: TGTGCCAGCAGTTTGACGTGGGGACAGGGTGGTACCGGGGAGCTGTTTTTT

D: -
J: TRBJ2-7
V: TRBV7-8
size: few
CDR3: CASSLEAGEQYF
DNA: TGTGCCAGCAGCTTAGAGGCAGGGGAGCAGTACTTC

D: -
J: TRBJ2-6
V: TRBV7-3
size: -
CDR3: CASSLLARTSGANVLTF
DNA: TGTGCCAGCAGCTTATTGGCCAGGACCTCTGGGGCCAACGTCCTGACTTTC

D: -
J: TRBJ2-7
V: TRBV20-1
size: once
CDR3: CSATPEGGPSSYEQYF
DNA: TGCAGTGCCACACCCGAAGGGGGTCCCAGCTCCTACGAGCAGTACTTC

D: TRBD1
J: TRBJ2-2
V: TRBV24-1
size: -
CDR3: CATGWAGGQGTGELFF
DNA: TGTGCCACCGGATGGGCAGGGGGTCAGGGAACCGGGGAGCTGTTTTTT

D: TRBD2
J: TRBJ2-5
V: TRBV20-1
size: -
CDR3: CSAPLLAGIQETQYF
DNA: TGCAGTGCCCCCCTACTAGCGGGAATCCAAGAGACCCAGTACTTC

D: -
J: TRBJ1-2
V: TRBV2
size: -
CDR3: CASSELREGNYGYTF
DNA: TGTGCCAGCAGTGAGCTAAGGGAGGGGAACTATGGCTACACCTTC

D: -
J: TRBJ2-5
V: TRBV10-3
size: -
CDR3: CASRFGVYGTQYF
DNA: TGTGCCAGCAGGTTCGGGGTCTACGGGACCCAGTACTTC

D: -
J: TRBJ1-1
V: TRBV6-5
size: -
CDR3: CASSYTGTEAFF
DNA: TGTGCCAGCAGTTACACGGGCACTGAAGCTTTCTTT

D: TRBD2
J: TRBJ2-5
V: TRBV29-1
size: -
CDR3: CSVEAPGTRGGEYF
DNA: TGCAGCGTTGAAGCCCCCGGGACTAGAGGGGGGGAGTACTTC

D: -
J: TRBJ2-1
V: TRBV20-1
size: -
CDR3: CSASSFRTDYNEQFF
DNA: TGCAGTGCCAGCAGTTTCCGGACAGATTACAATGAGCAGTTCTTC

D: -
J: TRBJ2-1
V: TRBV2
size: -
CDR3: CASSVRPRNSYNEQFF
DNA: TGTGCCAGCAGCGTCAGGCCCAGGAACTCCTACAATGAGCAGTTCTTC

D: -
J: TRBJ2-2
V: TRBV24-1
size: -
CDR3: CATGGGDTGELFF
DNA: TGTGCCACCGGAGGGGGAGACACCGGGGAGCTGTTTTTT

D: -
J: TRBJ2-7
V: TRBV19
size: many
CDR3: CASSGRDSSYEQYF
DNA: TGTGCCAGTAGTGGGCGGGACAGCTCCTACGAGCAGTACTTC

D: TRBD2
J: TRBJ2-2
V: TRBV10-1
size: -
CDR3: CASSETSSGTNTGELVF
DNA: TGCGCCAGCAGTGAGACGTCCAGCGGGACTAACACCGGGGAGCTGGTTTTT

D: -
J: TRBJ1-2
V: TRBV10-3
size: few
CDR3: CAISAIQRTEQSNYGYTF
DNA: TGTGCCATCAGTGCGATACAGAGGACAGAGCAAAGTAACTATGGCTACACCTTC